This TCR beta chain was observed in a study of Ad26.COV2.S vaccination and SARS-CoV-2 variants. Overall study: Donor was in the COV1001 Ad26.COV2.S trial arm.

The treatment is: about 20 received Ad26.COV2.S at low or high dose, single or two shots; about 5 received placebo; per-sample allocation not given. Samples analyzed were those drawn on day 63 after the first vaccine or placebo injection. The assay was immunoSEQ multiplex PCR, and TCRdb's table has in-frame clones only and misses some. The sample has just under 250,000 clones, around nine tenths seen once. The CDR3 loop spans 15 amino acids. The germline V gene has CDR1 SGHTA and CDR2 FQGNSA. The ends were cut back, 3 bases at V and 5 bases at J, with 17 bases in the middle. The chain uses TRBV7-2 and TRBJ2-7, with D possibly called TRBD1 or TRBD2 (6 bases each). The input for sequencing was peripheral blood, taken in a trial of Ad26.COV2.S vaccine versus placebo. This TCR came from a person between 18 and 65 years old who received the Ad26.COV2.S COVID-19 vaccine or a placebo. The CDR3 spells CASSFSGGLGHEQYF. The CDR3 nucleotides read TGTGCCAGCAGCTTCAGTGGGGGGCTAGGTCACGAGCAGTACTTC.